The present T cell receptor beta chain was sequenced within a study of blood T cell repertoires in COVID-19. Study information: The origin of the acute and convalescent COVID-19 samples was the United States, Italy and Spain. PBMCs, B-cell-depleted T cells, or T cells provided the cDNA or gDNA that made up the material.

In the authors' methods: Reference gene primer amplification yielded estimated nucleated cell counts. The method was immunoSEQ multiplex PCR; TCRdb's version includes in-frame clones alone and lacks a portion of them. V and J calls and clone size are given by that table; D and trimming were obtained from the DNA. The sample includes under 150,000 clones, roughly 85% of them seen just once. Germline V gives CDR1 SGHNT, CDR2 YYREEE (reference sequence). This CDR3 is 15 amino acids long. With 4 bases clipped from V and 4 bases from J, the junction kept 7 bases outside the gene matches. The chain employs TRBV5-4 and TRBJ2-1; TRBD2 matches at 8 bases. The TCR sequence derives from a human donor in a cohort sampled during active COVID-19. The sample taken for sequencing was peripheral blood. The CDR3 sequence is CASSPSGTRYNEQFF. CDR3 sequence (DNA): TGTGCCAGCAGCCCCTCCGGGACTAGATACAATGAGCAGTTCTTC.